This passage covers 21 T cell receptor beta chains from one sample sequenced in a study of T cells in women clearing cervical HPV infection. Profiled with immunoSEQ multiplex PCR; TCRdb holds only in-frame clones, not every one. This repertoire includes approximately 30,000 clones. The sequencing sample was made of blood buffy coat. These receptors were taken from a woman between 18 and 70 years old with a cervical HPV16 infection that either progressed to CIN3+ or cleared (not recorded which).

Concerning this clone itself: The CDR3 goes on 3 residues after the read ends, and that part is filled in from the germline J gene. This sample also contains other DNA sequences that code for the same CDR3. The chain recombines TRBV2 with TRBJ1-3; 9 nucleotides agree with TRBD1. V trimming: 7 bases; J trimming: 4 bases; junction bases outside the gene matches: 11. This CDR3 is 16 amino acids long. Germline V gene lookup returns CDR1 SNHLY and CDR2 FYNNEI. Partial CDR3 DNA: TGTGCCAGCACTCTGGACAGGGGTGCAGCGGGAAACACC. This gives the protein CASTLDRGAAGNT. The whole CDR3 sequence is CASTLDRGAAGNTIYF.

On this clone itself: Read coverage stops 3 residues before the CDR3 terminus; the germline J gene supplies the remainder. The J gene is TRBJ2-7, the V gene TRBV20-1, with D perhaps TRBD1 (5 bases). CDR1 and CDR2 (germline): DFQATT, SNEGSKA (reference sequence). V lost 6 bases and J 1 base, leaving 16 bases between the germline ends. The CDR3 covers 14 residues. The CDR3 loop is CSAQAQVGSYEQYF. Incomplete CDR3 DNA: TGCAGTGCACAGGCCCAGGTGGGGTCCTACGAG.

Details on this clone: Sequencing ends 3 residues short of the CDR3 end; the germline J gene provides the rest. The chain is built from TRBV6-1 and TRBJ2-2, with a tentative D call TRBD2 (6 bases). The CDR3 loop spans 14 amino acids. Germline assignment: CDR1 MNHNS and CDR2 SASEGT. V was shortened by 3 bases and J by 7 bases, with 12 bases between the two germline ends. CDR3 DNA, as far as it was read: TGTGCCAGCAGTGATATCGGGGGTGACGGGGAG. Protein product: CASSDIGGDGE. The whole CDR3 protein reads CASSDIGGDGELFF.

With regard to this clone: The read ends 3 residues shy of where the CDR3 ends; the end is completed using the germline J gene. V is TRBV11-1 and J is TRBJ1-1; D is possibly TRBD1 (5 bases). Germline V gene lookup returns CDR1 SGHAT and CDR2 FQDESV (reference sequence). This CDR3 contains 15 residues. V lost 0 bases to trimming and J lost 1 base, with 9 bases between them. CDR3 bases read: TGTGCCAGCAGCTTAGCAGGGGAGGGGAACACTGAA. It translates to CASSLAGEGNTE. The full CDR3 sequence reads CASSLAGEGNTEAFF. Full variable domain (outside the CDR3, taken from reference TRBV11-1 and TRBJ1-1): EAEVAQSPRYKITEKSQAVAFWCDPISGHATLYWYRQILGQGPELLVQFQDESVVDDSQLPKDRFSAERLKGVDSTLKIQPAELGDSAMYLCASSLAGEGNTEAFFGQGTRLTVV.

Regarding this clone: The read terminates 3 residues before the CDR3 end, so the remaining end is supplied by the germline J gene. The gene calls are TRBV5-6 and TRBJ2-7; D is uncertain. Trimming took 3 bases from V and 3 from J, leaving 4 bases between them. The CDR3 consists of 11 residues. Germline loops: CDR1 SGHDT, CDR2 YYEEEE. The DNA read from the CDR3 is TGTGCCAGCAGCTCCAACTACGAG. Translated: CASSSNYE. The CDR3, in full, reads CASSSNYEQYF.

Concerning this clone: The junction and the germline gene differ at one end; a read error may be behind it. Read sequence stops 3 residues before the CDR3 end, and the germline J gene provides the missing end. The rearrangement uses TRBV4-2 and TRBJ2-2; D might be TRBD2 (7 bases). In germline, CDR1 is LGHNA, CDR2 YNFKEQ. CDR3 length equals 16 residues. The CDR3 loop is CASSRGGGWGTGELFF. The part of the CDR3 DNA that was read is TGCGCCAGCAGCCGTGGCGGGGGCTGGGGAACCGGGGAG.

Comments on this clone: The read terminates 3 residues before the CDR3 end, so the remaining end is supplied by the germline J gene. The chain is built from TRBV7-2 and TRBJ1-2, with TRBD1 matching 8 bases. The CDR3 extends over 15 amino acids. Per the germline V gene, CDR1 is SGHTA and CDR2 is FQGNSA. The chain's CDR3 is CASSLGGQGPNDYTF. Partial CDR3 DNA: TGTGCCAGCAGCTTAGGCGGACAGGGTCCCAACGAC.

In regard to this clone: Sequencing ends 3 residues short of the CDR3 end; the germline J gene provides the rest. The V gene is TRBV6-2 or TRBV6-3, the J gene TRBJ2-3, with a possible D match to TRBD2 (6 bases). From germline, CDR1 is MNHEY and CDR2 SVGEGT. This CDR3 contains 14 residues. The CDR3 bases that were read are TGTGCCAGCAGGGAAGGAGGGGTGAGCCAGACG. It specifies CASREGGVSQT. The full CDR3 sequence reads CASREGGVSQTQYF.

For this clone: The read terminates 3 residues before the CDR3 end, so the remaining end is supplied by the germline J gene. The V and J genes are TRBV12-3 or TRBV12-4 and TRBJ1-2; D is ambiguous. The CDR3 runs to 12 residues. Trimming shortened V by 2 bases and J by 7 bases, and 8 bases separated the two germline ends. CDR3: CASSLRVTGYTF. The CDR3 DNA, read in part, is TGTGCCAGCAGTTTAAGGGTGACTGGC.

The covered CDR3 bases are TGCAGTGCTAGTGGGGGCTACGGCCGAGGCACC. Its translation is CSASGGYGRGT. In full, the CDR3 is CSASGGYGRGTIYF. The genes are TRBV20-1 and TRBJ1-3; a weak D match, TRBD1 (6 bases). Read coverage stops 3 residues before the CDR3 terminus; the germline J gene supplies the remainder. Per germline, CDR1 DFQATT and CDR2 SNEGSKA (reference sequence). V gave up 3 bases and J gave up 9 bases, with 18 bases separating them. The CDR3 has 14 residues.

The sequenced CDR3 bases are TGTGCCAGCAGCTACCGGACAGGGGACTATGGT. Its translation: CASSYRTGDYG. In full, the CDR3 is CASSYRTGDYGQYF. V usage is TRBV7-2 and J usage is TRBJ2-4; 9 bases agree with TRBD1. The sequenced fragment ends 3 residues before the CDR3 boundary, so the rest is inferred from the germline J gene. This CDR3 contains 14 residues. The germline CDR1 and CDR2 sequences are SGHTA and FQGNSA.

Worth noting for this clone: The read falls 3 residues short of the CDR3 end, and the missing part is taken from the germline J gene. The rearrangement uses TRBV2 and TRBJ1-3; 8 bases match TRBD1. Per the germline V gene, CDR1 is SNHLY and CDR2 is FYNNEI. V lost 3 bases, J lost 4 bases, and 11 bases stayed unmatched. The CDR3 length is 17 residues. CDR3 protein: CASSERQGANSGNTIYF. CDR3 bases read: TGTGCCAGCAGTGAGCGGCAGGGGGCAAATAGCGGAAACACC.

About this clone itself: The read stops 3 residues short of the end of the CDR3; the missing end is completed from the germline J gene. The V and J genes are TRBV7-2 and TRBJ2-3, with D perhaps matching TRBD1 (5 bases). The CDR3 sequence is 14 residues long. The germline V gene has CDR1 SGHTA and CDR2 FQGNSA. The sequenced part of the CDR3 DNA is TGTGCCAGCAGCTTCCGGCAGGGCCAAGAGACG. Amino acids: CASSFRQGQET. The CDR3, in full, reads CASSFRQGQETQYF.

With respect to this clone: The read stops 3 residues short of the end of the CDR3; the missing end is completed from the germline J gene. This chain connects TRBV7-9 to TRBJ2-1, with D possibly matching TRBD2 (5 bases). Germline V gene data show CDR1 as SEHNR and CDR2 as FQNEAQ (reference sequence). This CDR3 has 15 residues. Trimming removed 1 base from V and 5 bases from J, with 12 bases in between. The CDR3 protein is CASSLVGSSHNEQFF. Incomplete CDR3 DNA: TGTGCCAGCAGCTTAGTTGGCTCTAGCCACAATGAG.

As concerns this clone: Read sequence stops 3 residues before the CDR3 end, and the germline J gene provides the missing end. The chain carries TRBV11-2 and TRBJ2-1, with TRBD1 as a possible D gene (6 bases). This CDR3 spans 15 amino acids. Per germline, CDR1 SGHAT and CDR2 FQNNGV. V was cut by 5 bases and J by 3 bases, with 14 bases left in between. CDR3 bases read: TGTGCCAGCAGCCTAACCGGGACACACTACAATGAG. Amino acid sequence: CASSLTGTHYNE. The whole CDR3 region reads CASSLTGTHYNEQFF.

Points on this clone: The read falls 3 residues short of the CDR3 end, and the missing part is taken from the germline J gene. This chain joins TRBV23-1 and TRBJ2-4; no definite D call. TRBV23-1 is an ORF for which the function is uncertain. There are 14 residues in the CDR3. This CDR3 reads CASSQFGYGHGQYF. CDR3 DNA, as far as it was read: TGCGCCAGCAGTCAATTCGGGTACGGTCACGGT.

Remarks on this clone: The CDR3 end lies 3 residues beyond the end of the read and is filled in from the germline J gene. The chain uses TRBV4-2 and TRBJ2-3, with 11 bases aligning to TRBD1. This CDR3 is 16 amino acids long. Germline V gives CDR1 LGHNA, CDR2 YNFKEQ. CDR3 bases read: TGTGCCAGCAGCCTTGGACAGGGGGCTTTCTCTCAGCCG. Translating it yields CASSLGQGAFSQP. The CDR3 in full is CASSLGQGAFSQPQYF.

CDR3 region: CASSWDSSQPQHF. CDR3 bases read: TGTGCCAGCAGCTGGGACAGTTCCCAGCCC. The rearrangement links TRBV5-5 to TRBJ1-5, with 7 bases aligning to TRBD1. Read sequence stops 3 residues before the CDR3 end, and the germline J gene provides the missing end. This CDR3 has 13 residues. Germline V gene data show CDR1 as SGHKS and CDR2 as YYEKEE (reference sequence). V shed 3 bases and J 7 bases; nucleotides not matched to a gene: 4.

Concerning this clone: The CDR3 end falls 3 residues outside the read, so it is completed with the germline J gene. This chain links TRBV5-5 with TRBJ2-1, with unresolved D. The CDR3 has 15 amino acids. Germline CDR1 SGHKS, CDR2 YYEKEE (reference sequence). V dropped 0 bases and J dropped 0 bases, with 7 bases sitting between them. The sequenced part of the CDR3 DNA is TGTGCCAGCAGCTTGGACTTAAACTCCTACAATGAG. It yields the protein CASSLDLNSYNE. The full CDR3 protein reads CASSLDLNSYNEQFF.

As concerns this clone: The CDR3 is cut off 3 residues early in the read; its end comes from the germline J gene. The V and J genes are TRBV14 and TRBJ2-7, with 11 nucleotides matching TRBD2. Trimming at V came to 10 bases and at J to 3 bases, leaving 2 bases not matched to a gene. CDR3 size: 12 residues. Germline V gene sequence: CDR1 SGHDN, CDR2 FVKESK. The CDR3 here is CATGTSGYEQYF. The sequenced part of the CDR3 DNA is TGTGCCACCGGGACTAGCGGCTACGAG. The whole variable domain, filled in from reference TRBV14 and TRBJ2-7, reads EAGVTQFPSHSVIEKGQTVTLRCDPISGHDNLYWYRRVMGKEIKFLLHFVKESKQDESGMPNNRFLAERTGGTYSTLKVQPAELEDSGVYFCATGTSGYEQYFGPGTRLTVT.

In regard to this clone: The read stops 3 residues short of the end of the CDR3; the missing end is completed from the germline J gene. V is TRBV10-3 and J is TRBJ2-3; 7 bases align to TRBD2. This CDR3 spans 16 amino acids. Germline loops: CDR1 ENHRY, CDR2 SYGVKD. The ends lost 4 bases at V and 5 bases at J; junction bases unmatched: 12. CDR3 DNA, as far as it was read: TGTGCCATCAGTGCGGTAGCTAGCGGACGAGGAGATACG. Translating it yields CAISAVASGRGDT. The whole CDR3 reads CAISAVASGRGDTQYF.